This is a list of T cell receptor beta chains from one sample in a study of patients and donors after allogeneic stem cell transplantation. TCRdb processed the RT-PCR reads anew with MiXCR; each CDR3 protein has one entry. This sample carries 200,000 to 250,000 distinct CDR3 sequences, around an eighth of them seen once, and the ten largest clones take around a tenth. The specimen sequenced was blood, either unsorted or a sorted T cell fraction (not recorded which). Receptor source: a human donor who was either an allogeneic HSCT recipient or a stem cell or donor lymphocyte infusion donor (not recorded which). It is not recorded whose cells these are; they may come from a transplant donor. The CDR3 runs from the conserved cysteine through the conserved F or W. The order of the fields is clone size, J gene, V gene, D gene, CDR3 protein, CDR3 DNA. D genes are given only for firm matches. Not all rows give a size; the values are once, few, many and, for expanded clones, a class.

clone size: many; J gene: TRBJ1-2; V gene: TRBV6-1; D gene: NA; CDR3 protein: CASRLGASNYGYTF; CDR3 DNA: TGTGCCAGCAGGCTAGGGGCCTCTAACTATGGCTACACCTTC
clone size: many; J gene: TRBJ2-1; V gene: TRBV20-1; D gene: NA; CDR3 protein: CSARDSRAYPKLSYNEQFF; CDR3 DNA: TGCAGTGCTAGAGATAGCCGCGCCTACCCCAAACTCTCCTACAATGAGCAGTTCTTC
clone size: few; J gene: TRBJ1-5; V gene: TRBV29-1; D gene: NA; CDR3 protein: CSVGGAGPNQPQHF; CDR3 DNA: TGCAGCGTTGGGGGGGCGGGTCCCAATCAGCCCCAGCATTTT
clone size: many; J gene: TRBJ2-7; V gene: TRBV18; D gene: NA; CDR3 protein: CASSPATVSSYEQYF; CDR3 DNA: TGTGCCAGCTCACCCGCGACGGTGAGCTCCTACGAGCAGTACTTC
clone size: NA; J gene: TRBJ2-5; V gene: TRBV12-3/TRBV12-4; D gene: TRBD2; CDR3 protein: CASSPGLAGGTETQYF; CDR3 DNA: TGTGCCAGCAGTCCCGGACTAGCGGGAGGGACAGAGACCCAGTACTTC
clone size: NA; J gene: TRBJ2-7; V gene: TRBV24-1; D gene: TRBD2; CDR3 protein: CATSDLQSSGRSREEQYF; CDR3 DNA: TGTGCCACCAGTGATTTGCAGTCTAGCGGGAGAAGCCGGGAAGAGCAGTACTTC
clone size: NA; J gene: TRBJ2-7; V gene: TRBV5-6; D gene: NA; CDR3 protein: CASSLLDFTTPYEQYF; CDR3 DNA: TGTGCCAGCAGCTTGCTTGACTTCACAACCCCCTACGAGCAGTACTTC
clone size: NA; J gene: TRBJ2-7; V gene: TRBV6-2/TRBV6-3; D gene: NA; CDR3 protein: CASSYPGLQWEYF; CDR3 DNA: TGTGCCAGCAGTTATCCAGGACTTCAATGGGAGTACTTC
clone size: few; J gene: TRBJ1-2; V gene: TRBV29-1; D gene: NA; CDR3 protein: CSVEGWQGLSSTF; CDR3 DNA: TGCAGCGTTGAAGGGTGGCAGGGCCTGAGCTCCACCTTC
clone size: many; J gene: TRBJ1-2; V gene: TRBV5-6; D gene: TRBD1; CDR3 protein: CASSPGQGYYGYTF; CDR3 DNA: TGTGCCAGCAGCCCGGGACAGGGATACTATGGCTACACCTTC
clone size: NA; J gene: TRBJ2-1; V gene: TRBV9; D gene: NA; CDR3 protein: CASSVEAYNEQFF; CDR3 DNA: TGTGCCAGCAGCGTAGAGGCCTACAATGAGCAGTTCTTC
clone size: NA; J gene: TRBJ2-2; V gene: TRBV5-1; D gene: NA; CDR3 protein: CASSVGVTGELFF; CDR3 DNA: TGCGCCAGCAGTGTCGGGGTCACCGGGGAGCTGTTTTTT
clone size: few; J gene: TRBJ2-7; V gene: TRBV27; D gene: NA; CDR3 protein: CASSSKSRRREQYF; CDR3 DNA: TGTGCCAGCAGTTCCAAGTCGCGACGGCGGGAGCAGTACTTC
clone size: NA; J gene: TRBJ2-1; V gene: TRBV20-1; D gene: TRBD2; CDR3 protein: CSASPSRLAGNNEQFF; CDR3 DNA: TGCAGTGCTAGCCCTTCTCGACTAGCGGGAAACAATGAGCAGTTCTTC
clone size: few; J gene: TRBJ1-3; V gene: TRBV15; D gene: NA; CDR3 protein: CATSTSGNTIYF; CDR3 DNA: TGTGCCACCAGCACCTCTGGAAACACCATATATTTT
clone size: NA; J gene: TRBJ1-1; V gene: TRBV20-1; D gene: NA; CDR3 protein: CSARDRTATEAFF; CDR3 DNA: TGCAGTGCTAGAGACCGGACGGCCACTGAAGCTTTCTTT
clone size: few; J gene: TRBJ2-4; V gene: TRBV5-6; D gene: NA; CDR3 protein: CASSLAGLAKNIQYF; CDR3 DNA: TGTGCCAGCAGCTTGGCCGGTCTAGCCAAAAACATTCAGTACTTC
clone size: many; J gene: TRBJ2-3; V gene: TRBV7-3; D gene: NA; CDR3 protein: CASSPLVSSDTQYF; CDR3 DNA: TGTGCCAGCAGCCCTCTAGTGAGTTCGGATACGCAGTATTTT
clone size: NA; J gene: TRBJ2-1; V gene: TRBV5-1; D gene: NA; CDR3 protein: CASSLDAGRVTDEQFF; CDR3 DNA: TGCGCCAGCAGCTTGGATGCGGGCAGGGTTACAGATGAGCAGTTCTTC
clone size: NA; J gene: TRBJ2-2; V gene: TRBV12-3/TRBV12-4; D gene: TRBD2; CDR3 protein: CASRRTSVGELFF; CDR3 DNA: TGTGCCAGCAGAAGGACTAGCGTCGGGGAGCTGTTTTTT
clone size: many; J gene: TRBJ2-3; V gene: TRBV2; D gene: TRBD2; CDR3 protein: CASNLGTSGGNKGDTQYF; CDR3 DNA: TGTGCCAGCAACCTTGGGACTAGCGGGGGCAATAAGGGAGATACGCAGTATTTT
clone size: few; J gene: TRBJ2-7; V gene: TRBV4-2; D gene: NA; CDR3 protein: CASSQDRGTLSYEQYF; CDR3 DNA: TGTGCCAGCAGCCAAGATCGAGGGACACTATCCTACGAGCAGTACTTC
clone size: many; J gene: TRBJ1-5; V gene: TRBV18; D gene: NA; CDR3 protein: CASSPGPDQPQHF; CDR3 DNA: TGTGCCAGCTCACCAGGACCCGATCAGCCCCAGCATTTT
clone size: many; J gene: TRBJ1-3; V gene: TRBV7-2; D gene: NA; CDR3 protein: CASTSSRRISGNTIYF; CDR3 DNA: TGTGCCAGCACCTCAAGTCGACGGATCTCTGGAAACACCATATATTTT
clone size: NA; J gene: TRBJ2-2; V gene: TRBV5-6; D gene: TRBD1; CDR3 protein: CASSFGDREAGELFF; CDR3 DNA: TGTGCCAGCAGCTTCGGGGACAGGGAGGCCGGGGAGCTGTTTTTT
clone size: NA; J gene: TRBJ2-1; V gene: TRBV3-1; D gene: TRBD2; CDR3 protein: CASSAGTSRYNEQFF; CDR3 DNA: TGTGCCAGCAGTGCCGGGACTAGCCGATACAATGAGCAGTTCTTC
clone size: few; J gene: TRBJ2-7; V gene: TRBV9; D gene: NA; CDR3 protein: CASSVGALSSYEQYF; CDR3 DNA: TGTGCCAGCAGCGTGGGGGCGCTGAGCTCCTACGAGCAGTACTTC
clone size: many; J gene: TRBJ2-1; V gene: TRBV24-1; D gene: NA; CDR3 protein: CATSAGKGEQFF; CDR3 DNA: TGTGCCACCAGCGCCGGAAAGGGAGAGCAGTTCTTC
clone size: NA; J gene: TRBJ2-7; V gene: TRBV30; D gene: NA; CDR3 protein: CAWSWGGEEQYF; CDR3 DNA: TGTGCCTGGAGTTGGGGGGGCGAAGAGCAGTACTTC
clone size: many; J gene: TRBJ2-1; V gene: TRBV7-3; D gene: TRBD2; CDR3 protein: CASSLRLAGNNEQFF; CDR3 DNA: TGTGCCAGCAGCTTAAGGCTAGCGGGGAACAATGAGCAGTTCTTC
clone size: few; J gene: TRBJ2-5; V gene: TRBV20-1; D gene: NA; CDR3 protein: CSARGTGQGETQYF; CDR3 DNA: TGCAGTGCTAGAGGGACGGGCCAAGGAGAGACCCAGTACTTC
clone size: NA; J gene: TRBJ2-5; V gene: TRBV10-3; D gene: TRBD1; CDR3 protein: CAISTSGTGRQETQYF; CDR3 DNA: TGTGCCATCAGCACCAGTGGGACAGGGCGCCAAGAGACCCAGTACTTC
clone size: NA; J gene: TRBJ2-1; V gene: TRBV6-1; D gene: NA; CDR3 protein: CASRLETGSVTEQFF; CDR3 DNA: TGTGCCAGCAGACTTGAGACAGGATCGGTCACTGAGCAGTTCTTC
clone size: NA; J gene: TRBJ2-1; V gene: TRBV14; D gene: NA; CDR3 protein: CASKGEFSYNEQFF; CDR3 DNA: TGTGCCAGCAAGGGGGAGTTCTCCTACAATGAGCAGTTCTTC